These 8 T cell receptor beta chains came from one sample sequenced in a study of shared clonotypes between healthy human individuals. Naive CD8 cells were CD45RO-negative, positively selected for CCR7, excluding terminally differentiated effector memory CD45RA+ cells. Data came from immunoSEQ multiplex PCR; TCRdb stores just in-frame clones and leaves some out. The profile covers roughly 2,000,000 clones, with about 95% appearing a single time and 1% to 1.5% taken by the ten largest. Specimen: naive CD8+ T cells sorted from blood. These receptors all come from a man between 18 and 35 years old in good health.

The V and J genes are TRBV11-2 and TRBJ2-3; TRBD2 agrees at 7 bases. V shed 1 base, J shed 2 bases, and the junction held 9 bases outside the gene matches. This CDR3 has 17 amino acids. Germline-derived CDR1 and CDR2 are SGHAT and FQNNGV. The CDR3 spells CASSLVGEGWNTDTQYF. The CDR3 coding sequence is TGTGCCAGCAGCTTAGTAGGGGAGGGGTGGAACACAGATACGCAGTATTTT. The entire variable domain, with the rest obtained from reference TRBV11-2 and TRBJ2-3, is as follows: EAGVAQSPRYKIIEKRQSVAFWCNPISGHATLYWYQQILGQGPKLLIQFQNNGVVDDSQLPKDRFSAERLKGVDSTLKIQPAKLEDSAVYLCASSLVGEGWNTDTQYFGPGTRLTVL.

Here the CDR3 reads CASSLEYVPYNSPLHF. CDR3 nucleotide sequence: TGTGCCAGCAGCTTGGAATACGTGCCCTATAATTCACCCCTCCACTTT. This chain joins TRBV5-5 and TRBJ1-6; D is unclear. V lost 0 bases and J 2 bases, leaving 9 bases between the germline ends. Germline V CDR1 and CDR2: SGHKS, YYEKEE (reference sequence). The CDR3 contains 16 residues.

Only one count was recorded for this clone. The V and J genes are TRBV18 and TRBJ2-5; D call uncertain. The CDR3 runs 16 residues. Trimming cost V 0 bases and J 5 bases, with 16 bases left between them. Germline CDR1 and CDR2: KGHSH and LQKENI. The CDR3 sequence is CASSPPKEGYVETQYF. The CDR3 coding sequence is TGTGCCAGCTCACCACCAAAAGAAGGTTACGTGGAGACCCAGTACTTC.

This chain links TRBV7-6 with TRBJ2-6; possibly TRBD1 for D (5 bases). V was clipped by 0 bases and J by 0 bases, with 15 bases between them. Germline values: CDR1 SGHVS, CDR2 FNYEAQ. The CDR3 is 19 residues long. The CDR3 DNA reads TGTGCCAGCAGCTTAGCGCTGTCAGGGTTCGTCTCTGGGGCCAACGTCCTGACTTTC. Protein sequence: CASSLALSGFVSGANVLTF.

The rearrangement uses TRBV12-5 and TRBJ2-7, with D unresolved. Germline-derived CDR1 and CDR2 are LGHNT and FRNRAP. The ends were cut back, 5 bases at V and 5 bases at J, with 13 bases in the middle. CDR3 length: 13 residues. CDR3 residues: CASGLGSWNEQYF. The CDR3 region has the DNA TGTGCTAGTGGTCTGGGTTCCTGGAACGAGCAGTACTTC.

Only one count was recorded for this clone. The rearrangement joins TRBV28 to TRBJ1-4; the D gene is possibly TRBD1 (5 bases). The length of the CDR3 is 15 residues. V was pared by 5 bases and J by 8 bases, with 18 bases between. Per the germline V gene, CDR1 is MDHEN and CDR2 is SYDVKM. CDR3 residues: CASSPGGREGEKLFF. CDR3 nucleotide sequence: TGTGCCAGCAGTCCCGGAGGCAGGGAGGGGGAAAAACTGTTTTTT.

DNA of the CDR3: TGCGCCAGCAGCCAAATACGGGACCCCACCTACGAGCAGTACTTC. Translated: CASSQIRDPTYEQYF. This chain connects TRBV4-3 to TRBJ2-7; D is perhaps TRBD1 or TRBD2 (5 bases each). Germline assignment: CDR1 LGHNA and CDR2 YSLEER. The CDR3 spans 15 residues. V was cut by 2 bases and J by 2 bases, with 13 bases left in between.

The gene calls are TRBV4-1 and TRBJ1-4; D uncertain. The CDR3 has 14 amino acids. Germline V gene lookup returns CDR1 MGHRA and CDR2 YSYEKL. Trimming removed 8 bases from V and 0 bases from J, with 10 bases in between. For the CDR3, the DNA is TGCGCCAGCGGAATGTATGCAACTAATGAAAAACTGTTTTTT. It specifies CASGMYATNEKLFF.